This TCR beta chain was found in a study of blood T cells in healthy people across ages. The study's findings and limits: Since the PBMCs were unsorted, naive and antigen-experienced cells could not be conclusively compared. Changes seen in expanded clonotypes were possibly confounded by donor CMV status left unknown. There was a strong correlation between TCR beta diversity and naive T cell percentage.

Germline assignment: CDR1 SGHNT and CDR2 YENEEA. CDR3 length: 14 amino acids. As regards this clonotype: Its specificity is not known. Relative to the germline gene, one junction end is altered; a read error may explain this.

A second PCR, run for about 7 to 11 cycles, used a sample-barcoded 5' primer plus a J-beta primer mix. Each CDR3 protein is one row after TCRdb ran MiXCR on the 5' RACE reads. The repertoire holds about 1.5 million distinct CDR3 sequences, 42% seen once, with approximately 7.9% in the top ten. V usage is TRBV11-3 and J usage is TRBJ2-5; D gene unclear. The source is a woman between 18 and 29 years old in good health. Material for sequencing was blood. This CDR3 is CASSVDRWEETQYF. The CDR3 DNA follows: TGTGCCAGCAGCGTAGATCGATGGGAAGAGACCCAGTACTTC.